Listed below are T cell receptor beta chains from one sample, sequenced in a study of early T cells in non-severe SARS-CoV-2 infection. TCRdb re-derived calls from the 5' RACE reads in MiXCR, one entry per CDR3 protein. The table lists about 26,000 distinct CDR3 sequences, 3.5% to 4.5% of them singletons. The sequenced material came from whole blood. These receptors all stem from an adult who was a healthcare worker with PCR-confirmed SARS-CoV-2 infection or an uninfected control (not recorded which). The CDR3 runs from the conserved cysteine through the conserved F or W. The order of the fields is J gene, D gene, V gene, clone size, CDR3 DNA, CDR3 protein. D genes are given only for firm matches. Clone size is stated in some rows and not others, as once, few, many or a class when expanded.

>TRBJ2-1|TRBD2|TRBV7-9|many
TGTGCCAGCAGCTTAGGGGGTACTAGCGGCAATGAGCAGTTCTTC
CASSLGGTSGNEQFF
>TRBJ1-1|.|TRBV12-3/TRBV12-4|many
TGTGCCAGCAGCTTCAGGGGCGGCACTGAAGCTTTCTTT
CASSFRGGTEAFF
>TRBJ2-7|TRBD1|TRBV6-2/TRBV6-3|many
TGTGCCAGCAGTTACGGGACAGGGGCCTACGAGCAGTACTTC
CASSYGTGAYEQYF
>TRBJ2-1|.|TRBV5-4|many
TGTGCCAGCAGCTTGGACAGGTACAATGAGCAGTTCTTC
CASSLDRYNEQFF
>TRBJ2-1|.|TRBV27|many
TGTGCCAGCAGTTTCCAGCAGACCCCTCCATATGTTTACAATGAGCAGTTCTTC
CASSFQQTPPYVYNEQFF
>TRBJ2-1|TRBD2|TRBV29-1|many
TGCAGCGTTGAAGTTCGCTCGAGCGGGGGAGGATCCTACAATGAGCAGTTCTTC
CSVEVRSSGGGSYNEQFF
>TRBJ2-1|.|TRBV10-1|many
TGCGCCAGCAGTGAGTTGGCCAGATACAATGAGCAGTTCTTC
CASSELARYNEQFF
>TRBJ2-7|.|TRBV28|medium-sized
TGTGCCAGCCTACTTCAGGGGATAGGGAACGAGCAGTACTTC
CASLLQGIGNEQYF
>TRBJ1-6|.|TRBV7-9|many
TGTGCCAGCAGCTGGGGGTTCCTGAGGGCTCCCCTCCACTTT
CASSWGFLRAPLHF
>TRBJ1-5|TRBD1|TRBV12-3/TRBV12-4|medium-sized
TGTGCCAGCAGCCCGGGACAGGGTAGCAATCAGCCCCAGCATTTT
CASSPGQGSNQPQHF
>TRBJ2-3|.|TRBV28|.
TGTGCCAGCAGTTGGGACTGGGGTTTGGATACGCAGTATTTT
CASSWDWGLDTQYF
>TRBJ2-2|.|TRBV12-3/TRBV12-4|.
TGTGCCAGCAGTTTAAACAGGGAATACGGCGGGGAGCTGTTTTTT
CASSLNREYGGELFF
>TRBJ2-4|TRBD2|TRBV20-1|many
TGCAGTGCTAGCCGGGGGAGGGATCAGTACTTC
CSASRGRDQYF
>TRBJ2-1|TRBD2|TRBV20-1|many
TGCAGTGCTAGCAGTCACTTAATAGCGGGGGGGCCGCAGTTCTTC
CSASSHLIAGGPQFF
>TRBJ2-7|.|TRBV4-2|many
TGTGCCAGCAGCCAAAAAAAAGACAGGTCCCCCTACGAGCAGTACTTC
CASSQKKDRSPYEQYF
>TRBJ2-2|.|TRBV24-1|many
TGTGCCACCAGTCTCGGGGGCAGAGACACCGGGGAGCTGTTTTTT
CATSLGGRDTGELFF
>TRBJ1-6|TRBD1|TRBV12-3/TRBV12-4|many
TGTGCCAGCAGTTTGGGGACAGGGGTCATCCCCCTCCACTTT
CASSLGTGVIPLHF
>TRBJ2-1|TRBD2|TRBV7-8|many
TGTGCCAGCAGTCACGGACTAGCGGGGGTCAATGAGCAGTTCTTC
CASSHGLAGVNEQFF
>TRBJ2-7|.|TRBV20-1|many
TGCAGTGCTAGAGATCGATCGGGGGCATCCTACGAGCAGTACTTC
CSARDRSGASYEQYF
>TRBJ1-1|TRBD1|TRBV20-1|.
TGCAGTGCTAGCAGGGGGCTAATGAACACTGAAGCTTTCTTT
CSASRGLMNTEAFF
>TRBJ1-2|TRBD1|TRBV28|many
TGTGCCAGCAGTGCATCGACAGGGGAGACCTATGGCTACACCTTC
CASSASTGETYGYTF
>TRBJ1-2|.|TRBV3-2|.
TGTGCCAGCAGCACATACAGCTATGGCTACACCTTC
CASSTYSYGYTF
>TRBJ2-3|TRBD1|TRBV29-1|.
TGCAGCGTTGAAGATGCCCAATGGGACAGCAGAGTAGGCGCAGATACGCAGTATTTT
CSVEDAQWDSRVGADTQYF
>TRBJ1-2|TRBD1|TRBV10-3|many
TGTGCCGCCACGGGGACAGCTAACTATGGCTACACCTTC
CAATGTANYGYTF
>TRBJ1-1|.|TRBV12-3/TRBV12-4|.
TGTGCCAGCAGTTTAGGACAGTCTGGGAACACTGAAGCTTTCTTT
CASSLGQSGNTEAFF
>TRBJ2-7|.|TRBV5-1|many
TGCGCCAGCAGCGCCCGGGACCCAGGGAACTACGAGCAGTACTTC
CASSARDPGNYEQYF
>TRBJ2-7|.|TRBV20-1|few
TGCAGTGCTATTGCACCGAGCTCCTACGAGCAGTACTTC
CSAIAPSSYEQYF
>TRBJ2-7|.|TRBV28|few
TGTGCCGTGCAGCCGGGGATTGGCCACCAACAGTTCGGGGAGCAGTACTTC
CAVQPGIGHQQFGEQYF
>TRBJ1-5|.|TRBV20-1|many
TGCAGTGCTAGAGATAGGGGACAATATCAGCCCCAGCATTTT
CSARDRGQYQPQHF
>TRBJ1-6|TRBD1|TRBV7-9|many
TGTGCCAGCAGCAACGCCGGACAGGGGGCAGGACCCCTCCACTTT
CASSNAGQGAGPLHF
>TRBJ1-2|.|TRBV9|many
TGTGCCAGCAGCGTAGAAACAGGGCTCTATGGCTACACCTTC
CASSVETGLYGYTF
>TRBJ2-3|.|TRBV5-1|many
TGCGCCAGCAGCTTGGGGCCCAAAGATACGCAGTATTTT
CASSLGPKDTQYF
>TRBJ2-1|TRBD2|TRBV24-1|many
TGTGCCACCGGGAGGGCTGGGGACAATGAGCAGTTCTTC
CATGRAGDNEQFF
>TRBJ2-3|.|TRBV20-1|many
TGCAGTGCTAGCACAGATACGCAGTATTTT
CSASTDTQYF
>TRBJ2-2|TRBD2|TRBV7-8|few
TGTGCCAGCAGCTTAGGACTAGCGGGGGCCTACACCGGGGAGCTGTTTTTT
CASSLGLAGAYTGELFF
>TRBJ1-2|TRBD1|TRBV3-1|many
TGTGCCAGCAGCCACGTAGACAGGGAAGTAAATGGCTACACCTTC
CASSHVDREVNGYTF
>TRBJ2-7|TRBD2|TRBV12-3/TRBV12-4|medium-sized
TGTGCCAGCAGTTTTAGCGGGGGGAGCAACTACGAGCAGTACTTC
CASSFSGGSNYEQYF
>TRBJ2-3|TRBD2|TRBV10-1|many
TGCGCCAGCAGTGAACGGCTAGCGGGGGGATATACGCAGTATTTT
CASSERLAGGYTQYF
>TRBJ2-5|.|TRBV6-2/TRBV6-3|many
TGTGCCAGCAGTACCACAGGGGAGGTTGAGACCCAGTACTTC
CASSTTGEVETQYF
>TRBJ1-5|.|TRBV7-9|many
TGTGCCAGCAGCTTAGCGCAGGTTAATCAGCCCCAGCATTTT
CASSLAQVNQPQHF
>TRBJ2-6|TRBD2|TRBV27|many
TGTGCCAGCAGCATGGGAGGGTTCGGGGCCAACGTCCTGACTTTC
CASSMGGFGANVLTF
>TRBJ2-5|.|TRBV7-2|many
TGTGCCAGCAGCTTGCCCCACGATCAAGAGACCCAGTACTTC
CASSLPHDQETQYF
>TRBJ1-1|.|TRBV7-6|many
TGTGCCAGCAGCTTAGGGGGCGCATCTGAAGCTTTCTTT
CASSLGGASEAFF
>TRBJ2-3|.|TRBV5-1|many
TGCGCCAGCAGCTTGGGGGGGCCGGCTACAGATACGCAGTATTTT
CASSLGGPATDTQYF
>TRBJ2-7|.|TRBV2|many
TGTGCCAGCAGTCCCAACTTCGAGCAGTACTTC
CASSPNFEQYF
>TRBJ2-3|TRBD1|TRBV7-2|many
TGTGCCAGCAGCTCATTGACAGGGGGCCCGTCTTATACGCAGTATTTT
CASSSLTGGPSYTQYF
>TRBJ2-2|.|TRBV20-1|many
TGCAGTGCTAAATACACCGGGGAGCTGTTTTTT
CSAKYTGELFF
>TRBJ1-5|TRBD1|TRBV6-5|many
TGTGCCAGCAGTTACACCGGGACAGGGGGCCTTCGGACCCAGCATTTT
CASSYTGTGGLRTQHF
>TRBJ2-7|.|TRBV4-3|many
TGCGCCAGCAGCCTAGCGATCCTCTCCTACGAGCAGTACTTC
CASSLAILSYEQYF
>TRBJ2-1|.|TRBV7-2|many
TGTGCCAGCAGACCCTGGACAGAGAACAATGAGCAGTTCTTC
CASRPWTENNEQFF
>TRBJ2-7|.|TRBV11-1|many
TGTGCCAGCAGCTTCTCCACCCGCCACGAGCAGTACTTC
CASSFSTRHEQYF